Presented here are 18 T cell receptor beta chains from one specimen sequenced in a study of human T cells and chemical hapten exposure. The time point: healthy volunteer bleed at 2 weeks. Total RNA came from unfractionated whole blood. TCRdb analysed the RACE reads with MiXCR anew, one entry per CDR3 protein. The sample comprises roughly 30,000 distinct CDR3 sequences, over 7% of which are singletons, and 9% to 10% rests with the top ten. The specimen was whole blood. The receptors originated from a human donor in good health. Some clones in this sample may be carry-over from other donors' samples.

The rearrangement links TRBV19 to TRBJ2-1, with 8 bases lining up with TRBD1. CDR1 is LNHDA and CDR2 is SQIVND in the germline V gene (reference sequence). There are 15 residues in the CDR3. J gave up 1 base and V 5 bases, and 4 bases lay outside the gene matches. CDR3 loop: CASSGTGGSYNEQFF. CDR3 DNA: TGTGCCAGTAGTGGAACAGGGGGATCCTACAATGAGCAGTTCTTC.

Ten or more counts support this clonotype. This rearrangement joins TRBV20-1 to TRBJ2-5; 7 bases are a match to TRBD1. The CDR3 loop spans 15 amino acids. From germline, CDR1 is DFQATT and CDR2 SNEGSKA (reference sequence). With 2 bases clipped from V and 4 bases from J, the junction kept 10 bases outside the gene matches. The CDR3 bases are TGCAGTGCTAGATTGTTAGGGGGCCAGCGAGAGACCCAGTACTTC. Residues: CSARLLGGQRETQYF.

This clonotype showed up many times. The rearrangement links TRBV2 to TRBJ1-1; TRBD1 aligns across 8 bases. The CDR3 has 14 residues. J gave up 7 bases and V 7 bases, and 11 bases lay outside the gene matches. The germline V gene has CDR1 SNHLY and CDR2 FYNNEI. DNA for the CDR3: TGTGCCAGCATTTGGATCCGGGACAGGTTTGAAGCTTTCTTT. It translates to CASIWIRDRFEAFF.

This clonotype appeared a few times. The V call is TRBV12-3 or TRBV12-4, the J call TRBJ2-5; D remains ambiguous. V dropped 0 bases and J dropped 2 bases, with 7 bases sitting between them. The CDR3 totals 14 residues. The CDR3 reads CASSLAHPQETQYF. DNA of the CDR3: TGTGCCAGCAGTTTAGCGCACCCTCAAGAGACCCAGTACTTC.

This clonotype has at least ten counts. This chain uses TRBV12-3 or TRBV12-4 with TRBJ1-2; possible D gene TRBD1, 5 bases. The CDR3 totals 14 residues. V lost 4 bases, J lost 0 bases, and 9 bases lay in between. CDR3 sequence (DNA): TGTGCCAGCAGTTCAGGGTTTGCTAACTATGGCTACACCTTC. The encoded protein is CASSSGFANYGYTF.

This clonotype was seen repeatedly, ten times or more. V usage is TRBV27 and J usage is TRBJ1-1, with D unresolved. V lost 5 bases and J 3 bases, leaving 10 bases between the germline ends. Germline CDR1 is MNHEY and CDR2 is SMNVEV (reference sequence). The CDR3 spans 13 residues. CDR3 sequence (DNA): TGTGCCAGCAGTCCCTACGTTCACACTGAAGCTTTCTTT. The encoded protein is CASSPYVHTEAFF.

This clonotype came up many times. This chain links TRBV6-6 with TRBJ2-7; the D gene is possibly TRBD1 (6 bases). V shed 0 bases and J shed 2 bases, with 17 bases lying between them. The CDR3 has 17 residues. The germline CDR1 and CDR2 sequences are MNHNY and SVGAGI (reference sequence). The CDR3: CASSYSRSSEGAYEQYF. In nucleotides, the CDR3 is TGTGCCAGCAGTTACTCGAGGTCCTCCGAGGGGGCCTACGAGCAGTACTTC.

The table lists this clonotype with a few counts. This clone may be a read error of a much larger clone one base away. This chain connects TRBV6-2 or TRBV6-3 to TRBJ1-1, with D possibly TRBD1 on 5 matching bases. The germline CDR1 and CDR2 sequences are MNHEY and SVGEGT. Between the trimmed V and J ends, which lost 2 bases and 7 bases, there was a span of 17 bases. There are 15 residues in the CDR3. As DNA, the CDR3 is TGTGCCAGCAGTTACCCGGACACCGTAGGTGGTGAAGCTTTCTTT. Residues: CASSYPDTVGGEAFF.

This clonotype has ten or more counts. The gene calls are TRBV28 and TRBJ1-3, with D maybe TRBD1 (5 bases). The CDR3 spans 17 residues. Per germline, CDR1 MDHEN and CDR2 SYDVKM. V lost 4 bases, J lost 0 bases, and 16 bases lay in between. The CDR3 nucleotides are TGTGCCAGCAGTTCCGAAGGGGTATTGATCTCTGGAAACACCATATATTTT. It yields the protein CASSSEGVLISGNTIYF.

This clonotype is a singleton in its sample. At one end the junction does not follow the germline gene, possibly because of a read error. The V and J genes are TRBV30 and TRBJ1-1; D gene uncertain. Germline assignment: CDR1 GTSNPN and CDR2 SVGIG (reference sequence). This CDR3 contains 13 residues. The CDR3 DNA sequence: TGTACCTGGACTTTAGGATCGAACACTGAAGCTTTCTTT. Translating it yields CTWTLGSNTEAFF.

In this sample, this clonotype turned up a few times. J is TRBJ2-3 and V is TRBV2; the match to TRBD2 covers 8 bases. Germline loops: CDR1 SNHLY, CDR2 FYNNEI. The CDR3 length is 13 residues. J gave up 4 bases and V 6 bases, and 3 bases lay outside the gene matches. The CDR3 DNA reads TGTGCCAGCAGGGAGACTAGCGCAGATACGCAGTATTTT. This encodes CASRETSADTQYF. Together with reference TRBV2 and TRBJ2-3, the CDR3 gives the full variable domain: EPEVTQTPSHQVTQMGQEVILRCVPISNHLYFYWYRQILGQKVEFLVSFYNNEISEKSEIFDDQFSVERPDGSNFTLKIRSTKLEDSAMYFCASRETSADTQYFGPGTRLTVL.

This clonotype was counted only a few times. The chain combines TRBV7-7 with TRBJ1-4, with TRBD1 matching 7 bases. CDR1 and CDR2 from the germline V gene are SSHAT and FNYEAQ (reference sequence). CDR3 length: 14 amino acids. V was clipped by 5 bases and J by 3 bases; unmatched bases: 3. The chain's CDR3 is CASSPGGSNEKLFF. The CDR3 coding sequence is TGTGCCAGCAGCCCAGGGGGATCTAATGAAAAACTGTTTTTT. Combining the CDR3 with reference TRBV7-7 and TRBJ1-4 gives the whole variable domain GAGVSQSPRYKVTKRGQDVTLRCDPISSHATLYWYQQALGQGPEFLTYFNYEAQPDKSGLPSDRFSAERPEGSISTLTIQRTEQRDSAMYRCASSPGGSNEKLFFGSGTQLSVL.

The table lists this clonotype with many counts. The rearrangement joins TRBV7-9 to TRBJ2-5, with TRBD2 matching over 9 bases. V shed 4 bases, J shed 5 bases, and the junction held 11 bases outside the gene matches. The CDR3 runs 16 residues. CDR1 and CDR2 (germline): SEHNR, FQNEAQ (reference sequence). CDR3 sequence: CASSSLSSGERETQYF. CDR3 coding DNA: TGTGCCAGCAGCTCCTTATCTAGCGGGGAGCGGGAGACCCAGTACTTC.

This rearrangement joins TRBV6-2 or TRBV6-3 to TRBJ1-5, with 10 bases lining up with TRBD1. The CDR3 totals 14 residues. Trimming at V came to 6 bases and at J to 6 bases, leaving 5 bases not matched to a gene. In germline, CDR1 is MNHEY, CDR2 SVGEGT. The CDR3 DNA is TGTGCCAGCAGGGGGACAGGGGTAGGTCAGCCCCAGCATTTT. Encoded protein: CASRGTGVGQPQHF.

A few counts support this clonotype. The gene calls are TRBV7-6 and TRBJ2-7; D gene ambiguous. Trimming shortened V by 0 bases and J by 5 bases, and 8 bases separated the two germline ends. The CDR3 has 13 residues. Germline V gives CDR1 SGHVS, CDR2 FNYEAQ. CDR3 DNA: TGTGCCAGCAGCTTAGCCCGGAGACACGAGCAGTACTTC. Its translation: CASSLARRHEQYF.

At least ten counts were recorded for this clonotype. The rearrangement joins TRBV2 to TRBJ2-3, with a weak D call TRBD2 (6 bases). CDR1 SNHLY and CDR2 FYNNEI come from the germline V gene. Trimming pared 8 bases from V and 1 base from J, leaving 10 bases between. The CDR3 sequence is 13 residues long. CDR3 nucleotide sequence: TGTGCCAGCTCGTCGGGGGGCACAGATACGCAGTATTTT. Translation gives CASSSGGTDTQYF.

At least ten counts were recorded for this clonotype. This chain uses TRBV29-1 with TRBJ1-1, with a tentative D call TRBD1 (6 bases). The germline V and J ends were trimmed by 6 bases and 0 bases, with 17 bases remaining between them. In germline, CDR1 is SQVTM, CDR2 ANQGSEA. The CDR3 sequence is 15 residues long. In nucleotides, the CDR3 is TGCAGCGTGGATCAGGGGTGGGGGATGAACACTGAAGCTTTCTTT. Translation: CSVDQGWGMNTEAFF.

The chain recombines TRBV2 with TRBJ2-2; the D is unclear. From germline, CDR1 is SNHLY and CDR2 FYNNEI. V lost 6 bases and J lost 5, with 7 bases in between. The CDR3 has 12 residues. The CDR3 reads CASRQCTGELFF. The CDR3 DNA is TGTGCCAGCAGACAGTGTACCGGGGAGCTGTTTTTT. The full variable domain, completed using reference TRBV2 and TRBJ2-2, is EPEVTQTPSHQVTQMGQEVILRCVPISNHLYFYWYRQILGQKVEFLVSFYNNEISEKSEIFDDQFSVERPDGSNFTLKIRSTKLEDSAMYFCASRQCTGELFFGEGSRLTVL.